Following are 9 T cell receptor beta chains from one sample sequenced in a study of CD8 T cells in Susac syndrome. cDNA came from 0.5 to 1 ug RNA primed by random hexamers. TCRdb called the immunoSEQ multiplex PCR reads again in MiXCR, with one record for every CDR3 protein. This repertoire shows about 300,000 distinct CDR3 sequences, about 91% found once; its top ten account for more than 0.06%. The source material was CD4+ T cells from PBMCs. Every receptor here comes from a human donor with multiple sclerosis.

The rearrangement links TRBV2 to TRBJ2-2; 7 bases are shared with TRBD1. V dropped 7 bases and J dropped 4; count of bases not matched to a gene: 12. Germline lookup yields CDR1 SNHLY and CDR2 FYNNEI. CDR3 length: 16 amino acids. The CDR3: CASTPRTGSLTGELFF. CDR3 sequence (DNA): TGTGCCAGCACGCCGCGGACAGGTTCCCTCACCGGGGAGCTGTTTTTT.

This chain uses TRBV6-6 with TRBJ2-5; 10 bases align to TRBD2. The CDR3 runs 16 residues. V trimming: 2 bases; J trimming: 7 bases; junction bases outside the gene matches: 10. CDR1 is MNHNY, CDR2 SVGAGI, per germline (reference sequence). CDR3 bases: TGTGCCAGCAGTTACGGAGGGACTAGCGAAGCAGGGACCCAGTACTTC. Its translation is CASSYGGTSEAGTQYF.

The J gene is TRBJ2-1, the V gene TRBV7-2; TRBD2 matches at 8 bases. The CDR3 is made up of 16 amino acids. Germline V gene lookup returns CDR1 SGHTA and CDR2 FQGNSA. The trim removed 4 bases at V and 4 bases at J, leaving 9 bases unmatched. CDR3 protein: CASSSYASGPYNEQFF. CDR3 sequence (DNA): TGTGCCAGCAGCTCCTACGCTAGCGGGCCTTACAATGAGCAGTTCTTC.

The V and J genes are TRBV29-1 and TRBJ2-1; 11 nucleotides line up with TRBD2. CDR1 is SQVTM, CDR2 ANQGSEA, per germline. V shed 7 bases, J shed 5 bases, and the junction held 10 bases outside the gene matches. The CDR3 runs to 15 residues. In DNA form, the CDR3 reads TGCAGCGCGGTCTTAGCGGGAGGGCCGAACAATGAGCAGTTCTTC. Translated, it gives CSAVLAGGPNNEQFF.

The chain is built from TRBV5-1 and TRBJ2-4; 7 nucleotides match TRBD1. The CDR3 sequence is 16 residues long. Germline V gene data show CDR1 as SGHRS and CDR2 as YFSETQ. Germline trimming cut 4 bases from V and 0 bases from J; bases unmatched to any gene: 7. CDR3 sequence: CASSPLTGLAKNIQYF. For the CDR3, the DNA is TGCGCCAGCAGCCCTCTGACAGGGCTAGCCAAAAACATTCAGTACTTC.

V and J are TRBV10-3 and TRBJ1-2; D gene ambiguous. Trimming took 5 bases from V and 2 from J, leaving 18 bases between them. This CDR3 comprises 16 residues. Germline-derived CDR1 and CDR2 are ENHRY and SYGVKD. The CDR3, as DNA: TGTGCCATCAGTCTCACATACGCGGGCTCCAACTATGGCTACACCTTC. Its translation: CAISLTYAGSNYGYTF.

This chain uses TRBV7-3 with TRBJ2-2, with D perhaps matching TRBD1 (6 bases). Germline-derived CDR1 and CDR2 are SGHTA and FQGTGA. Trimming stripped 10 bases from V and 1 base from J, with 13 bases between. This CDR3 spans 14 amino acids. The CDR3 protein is CATQGPGNTGELFF. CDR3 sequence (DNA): TGTGCCACCCAGGGGCCAGGGAACACCGGGGAGCTGTTTTTT.

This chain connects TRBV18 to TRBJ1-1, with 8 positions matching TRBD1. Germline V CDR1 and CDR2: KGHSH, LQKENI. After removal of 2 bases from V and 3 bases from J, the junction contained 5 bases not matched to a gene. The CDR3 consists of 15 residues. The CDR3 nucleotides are TGTGCCAGCTCACCATTGGGACAGGCCCACACTGAAGCTTTCTTT. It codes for CASSPLGQAHTEAFF.

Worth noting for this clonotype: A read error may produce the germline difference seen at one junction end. CDR3 region: CASTLRSSNQPQHF. CDR3 in DNA: TGTGCTAGTACACTCCGGAGTAGCAATCAGCCCCAGCATTTT. The V and J genes are TRBV19 and TRBJ1-5; no definite D call. The CDR3 extends over 14 amino acids. CDR1 is LNHDA, CDR2 SQIVND, per germline (reference sequence).